This T cell receptor (beta chain) was sequenced in a study of cytomegalovirus exposure and HLA in healthy donors. General study findings and limits: Later work associated 17,000 or so TCR beta sequences with HLA alleles at 0.05 false discovery rate.

V lost 2 bases and J 1 base, leaving 11 bases between the germline ends. CDR3 length equals 16 residues. Germline-derived CDR1 and CDR2 are SNHLY and FYNNEI. About this clone itself: Its specificity is unknown.

60 Vbeta and 13 Jbeta primers were used in PCR. Data came from immunoSEQ multiplex PCR; TCRdb stores just in-frame clones and leaves some out. The table has roughly 70,000 clones, roughly 70% seen once; the top ten hold around an eighth. The chain employs TRBV2 and TRBJ2-2, with D maybe TRBD1 (5 bases). The sample comprised PBMCs. The origin of this receptor is a man in his sixties or seventies in good health and CMV-seronegative. CDR3 nucleotides: TGTGCCAGCAGTGAAATGGGGCAGGGGAACACCGGGGAGCTGTTTTTT. Translating gives CASSEMGQGNTGELFF.